The 3 T cell receptor beta chains listed next were all sequenced from one sample in a study of OX40 agonist ivuxolimab in advanced cancers. Profiling relied on immunoSEQ multiplex PCR, and the TCRdb table lists in-frame clones only, not all of them. The sample has 77,000 or so clones, 75% to 90% seen once. Sequenced here: CD4+ or CD8+ T cells sorted from blood, sampled in a trial of the OX40 agonist ivuxolimab. The origin of the receptors is an adult with an advanced solid tumor such as melanoma, head and neck, liver or kidney cancer.

In its sample, this clone was seen once. The chain combines TRBV5-1 with TRBJ2-3; 8 bases map to TRBD2. Trimming cost V 4 bases and J 4 bases; bases outside gene matches: 8. The CDR3 has 15 amino acids. Germline lookup yields CDR1 SGHRS and CDR2 YFSETQ. The CDR3 loop is CASSPRTGGADTQYF. CDR3 coding DNA: TGCGCCAGCAGCCCCCGAACGGGGGGGGCAGATACGCAGTATTTT.

V and J are TRBV5-4 and TRBJ2-4; no reliable D call. V gave up 2 bases and J gave up 6 bases, with 9 bases separating them. Germline CDR1 is SGHNT and CDR2 is YYREEE (reference sequence). CDR3 length equals 13 residues. CDR3 sequence: CASSFLGRNIQYF. The CDR3 coding sequence is TGTGCCAGCAGCTTTCTGGGTCGAAACATTCAGTACTTC. The whole variable domain, remainder taken from reference TRBV5-4 and TRBJ2-4, is ETGVTQSPTHLIKTRGQQVTLRCSSQSGHNTVSWYQQALGQGPQFIFQYYREEENGRGNFPPRFSGLQFPNYSSELNVNALELDDSALYLCASSFLGRNIQYFGAGTRLSVL.

The chain recombines TRBV5-1 with TRBJ2-1, with TRBD1 matching 9 bases. The length of the CDR3 is 14 residues. V trimming: 3 bases; J trimming: 6 bases; junction bases outside the gene matches: 4. Germline V CDR1 and CDR2: SGHRS, YFSETQ. The CDR3 sequence is CASSSTTGGNEQFF. CDR3 DNA sequence: TGCGCCAGCAGCTCGACGACAGGGGGCAATGAGCAGTTCTTC.